This is a list of T cell receptor beta chains from one sample in a study of blood T cell repertoires in COVID-19. Sequenced by immunoSEQ multiplex PCR; TCRdb stores in-frame clones only, minus some. This table has about 18,000 clones, approximately 88% appearing once. Source material: PBMCs or T cells enriched from blood (not recorded which). The receptor set was obtained from a woman in her twenties or thirties who had recovered from COVID-19. Both conserved end residues are part of each CDR3. A D gene is named only where the DNA matches it firmly. Where a row states a size, it is once, few, many or the class of an expanded clone; other rows omit it.

d_call j_call v_call clone_size cdr3_length cdr3_aa cdr3_nt
TRBD1 TRBJ1-6 TRBV19 NA 15 CASSMSRGDNSPLHF TGTGCCAGTAGTATGAGCAGGGGGGATAATTCACCCCTCCACTTT
NA TRBJ1-1 TRBV5-4 once 15 CASSLGTAPNTEAFF TGTGCCAGCAGCTTGGGGACAGCCCCCAACACTGAAGCTTTCTTT
NA TRBJ2-3 TRBV10-3 NA 14 CAISGMSDLSAQYF TGTGCCATCAGTGGCATGTCGGACTTATCGGCGCAGTATTTT
TRBD1 TRBJ2-2 TRBV5-4 NA 14 CASSATGGAGELFF TGTGCCAGCAGCGCGACAGGGGGGGCCGGGGAGCTGTTTTTT
TRBD1 TRBJ2-7 TRBV6-5 NA 12 CAGQGYSYEQYF TGTGCCGGACAGGGCTACTCCTACGAGCAGTACTTC
TRBD1 TRBJ2-7 TRBV10-2 NA 12 CASRTGPYEQYF TGCGCCAGCAGGACAGGGCCCTACGAGCAGTACTTC
TRBD1 TRBJ1-6 TRBV6-5 NA 15 CASSQGVPYNSPLHF TGTGCCAGCAGCCAGGGGGTCCCCTATAATTCACCCCTCCACTTT
NA TRBJ1-5 TRBV4-3 NA 14 CASSQIQGPQPQHF TGCGCCAGCAGCCAGATACAGGGTCCTCAGCCCCAGCATTTT
TRBD1 TRBJ2-3 TRBV24-1 NA 16 CATSDLADRGVDTQYF TGTGCCACCAGTGATTTGGCGGACAGGGGGGTAGATACGCAGTATTTT
TRBD1 TRBJ1-1 TRBV13 NA 17 CASSYIDRGLVNTEAFF TGTGCCAGCAGCTATATTGACAGGGGGCTGGTGAACACTGAAGCTTTCTTT
TRBD2 TRBJ2-2 TRBV2 NA 16 CATPGQTSGGAGELFF TGTGCCACTCCGGGACAAACTAGCGGGGGGGCCGGGGAGCTGTTTTTT
NA TRBJ2-1 TRBV4-1 NA 16 CASSQVLAGRYNEQFF TGCGCCAGCAGCCAAGTCCTAGCCGGACGCTACAATGAGCAGTTCTTC
NA TRBJ2-7 TRBV6-2/TRBV6-3 NA 14 CASSFPRSSYEQYF TGTGCCAGCAGTTTCCCGAGAAGCTCCTACGAGCAGTACTTC
TRBD2 TRBJ2-7 TRBV6-2/TRBV6-3 NA 14 CASCLGGTLYEQYF TGTGCCAGCTGTTTGGGGGGGACCCTCTACGAGCAGTACTTC
TRBD1 TRBJ1-3 TRBV5-1 NA 15 CASSLETGSGNTIYF TGCGCCAGCAGCTTGGAGACAGGGTCGGGAAACACCATATATTTT